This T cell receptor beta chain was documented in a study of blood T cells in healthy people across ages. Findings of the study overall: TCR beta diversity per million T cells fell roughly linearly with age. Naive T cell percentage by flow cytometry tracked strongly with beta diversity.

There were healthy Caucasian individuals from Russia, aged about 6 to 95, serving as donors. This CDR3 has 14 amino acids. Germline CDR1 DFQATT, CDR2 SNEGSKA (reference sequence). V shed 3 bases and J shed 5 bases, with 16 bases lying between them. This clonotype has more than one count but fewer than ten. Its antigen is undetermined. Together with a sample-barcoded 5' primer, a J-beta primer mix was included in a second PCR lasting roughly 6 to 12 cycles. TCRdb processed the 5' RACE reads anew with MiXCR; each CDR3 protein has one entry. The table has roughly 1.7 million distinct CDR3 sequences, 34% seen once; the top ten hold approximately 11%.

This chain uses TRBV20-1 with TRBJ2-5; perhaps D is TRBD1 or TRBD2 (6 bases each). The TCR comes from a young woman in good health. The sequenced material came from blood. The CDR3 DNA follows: TGCAGTGCTAGCGGGGGCTCTGTCCTGGAGACCCAGTACTTC. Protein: CSASGGSVLETQYF.